The present T cell receptor beta chain was sequenced within a study of T-cell memory formation after mild COVID-19. Study information: Each donor largely had its own TCR clusters. Study-wide points: Clones contracting day 15 to 85 were balanced CD4/CD8; later expanders leaned CD4+. Cross-reactive memory seemingly joined, as some responding clones were found in pre-infection memory.

About this clonotype: Antigen: not known.

The germline V gene encodes CDR1 KGHSH and CDR2 LQKENI. Between the trimmed V and J ends, which lost 6 bases and 0 bases, there was a span of 12 bases. The CDR3 covers 14 residues. In TCRdb, the 5' RACE reads were re-called with MiXCR into one record per CDR3 protein. This sample has 250,000 to 350,000 distinct CDR3 sequences, with roughly an eighth found just once. This clonotype originated in a man aged 18-30 years who had mild COVID-19 (a few samples of this study predate the infection). Cell type and time point are not known. V and J are TRBV18 and TRBJ2-7; D gene ambiguous. Sequences were obtained from PBMCs or a T cell subset sorted from them (not recorded which). CDR3 coding DNA: TGTGCCAGCTCCGGGTCCCGAAGCTCCTACGAGCAGTACGTC. Translated: CASSGSRSSYEQYV.